The clone carrying this T cell receptor (beta chain) was seen many times. What it binds is unknown. The making of cDNA relied on 5'RACE with 10-nucleotide random UMIs. Via MiXCR, TCRdb re-called the 5' RACE reads, giving one row per CDR3 protein. This sample has about 59,000 distinct CDR3 sequences, with over 9.5% found just once. 2 million unsorted PBMCs were stored in RNAlater at -80 °C before RNA extraction. The data stem from a study of neurological immune-mediated disorders. Study-level points and caveats: Private repertoires in all groups were suggested, as expanded clones shared no CDR3 amino acid sequences across subjects. HTLV-1-associated myelopathy had the most TCR clonal expansion, and multiple sclerosis had the least, less than healthy controls.

The CDR3 extends over 14 amino acids. Per the germline V gene, CDR1 is MGHDK and CDR2 is SYGVNS. Trimming removed 2 bases from V and 4 bases from J, with 9 bases in between. The sequencing sample was made of PBMCs. The clonotype originates from a woman aged 55-69 years with HTLV-1-associated myelopathy (HAM/TSP). This chain connects TRBV25-1 to TRBJ2-1; D is unclear. This chain's CDR3 is CASSESGHYNEQFF. The CDR3, as DNA: TGTGCCAGCAGTGAAAGTGGTCATTACAATGAGCAGTTCTTC.